This T cell receptor beta chain was documented in a study of blood T cell repertoires in COVID-19. Overall study: The analysed material was cDNA or gDNA that came from T cells, B-cell-depleted T cells, or PBMCs.

The study drew participants aged about 18 to 95 years from 20 to 30 US areas. Researchers sorted participants into cohorts using their self-reported clinical history. Profiling relied on immunoSEQ multiplex PCR, and the TCRdb table lists in-frame clones only, not all of them. Found here are approximately 240,000 clones, about nine tenths of them singletons; the top ten hold nearly 6.5%. Germline-derived CDR1 and CDR2 are MNHEY and SMNVEV (reference sequence). The ends lost 6 bases at V and 0 bases at J; junction bases unmatched: 15. CDR3 size: 19 residues. The sample comprised PBMCs or T cells enriched from blood (not recorded which). This TCR came from a woman aged 25 to 45 with acute COVID-19. This chain connects TRBV27 to TRBJ2-7; 12 bases align to TRBD2. CDR3 sequence: CASSPTLPGLAGLSYEQYF. The DNA for the CDR3 is TGTGCCAGCAGCCCAACACTCCCGGGACTAGCGGGCCTCTCCTACGAGCAGTACTTC.